These 7 T cell receptor beta chains originate from one sample sequenced in a study of T cell responses to AZD1222 COVID-19 vaccine. The method was immunoSEQ multiplex PCR; TCRdb's version includes in-frame clones alone and lacks a portion of them. This sample has some 130,000 clones, with 87% found just once. This specimen consisted of peripheral blood, obtained on day 0 of AZD1222 vaccination. The origin of the receptors is an adult in good health.

The gene calls are TRBV5-1 and TRBJ2-7, with D perhaps assigned TRBD1 or TRBD2 (6 bases each). This CDR3 has 15 residues. The ends were cut back, 4 bases at V and 5 bases at J, with 19 bases in the middle. In germline, CDR1 is SGHRS, CDR2 YFSETQ. The DNA of the CDR3 is TGCGCCAGCAGCGGGGGGCCTAAGGGATTGGACGAGCAGTACTTC. Encoded protein: CASSGGPKGLDEQYF.

This clone occurred once. The rearrangement links TRBV4-3 to TRBJ1-2; TRBD1 agrees at 9 bases. With V trimmed by 3 bases and J by 8 bases, 13 bases remained unmatched. From germline, CDR1 is LGHNA and CDR2 YSLEER. This CDR3 region has 16 residues. DNA of the CDR3: TGCGCCAGCAGCCAGGGGTTTGGACAGGGGTGGGAGGGCTACACCTTC. Translating gives CASSQGFGQGWEGYTF.

This chain connects TRBV5-1 to TRBJ1-1; D gene unclear. The CDR3 spans 13 residues. Germline assignment: CDR1 SGHRS and CDR2 YFSETQ. Trimming pared 4 bases from V and 3 bases from J, leaving 10 bases between. CDR3 DNA: TGCGCCAGCAGCCCATTGGGAGACACTGAAGCTTTCTTT. Translation: CASSPLGDTEAFF.

This chain uses TRBV6-1 with TRBJ1-1; TRBD1 might be the D (6 bases). The ends were cut back, 2 bases at V and 4 bases at J, with 17 bases in the middle. The CDR3 totals 16 residues. The germline V gene encodes CDR1 MNHNS and CDR2 SASEGT. Here the CDR3 DNA reads TGTGCCAGCAGTGAACGGTGGGGGGGCGGAGGCACTGAAGCTTTCTTT. This codes for CASSERWGGGGTEAFF.

This chain connects TRBV15 to TRBJ2-7; D is unclear. CDR1 LNHNV and CDR2 YYDKDF come from the germline V gene (reference sequence). This CDR3 is built from 12 residues. The V end was cut by 2 bases, the J end by 3 bases, with 5 bases between. CDR3 bases: TGTGCCACCAGCAGACAGAGCTACGAGCAGTACTTC. Its translation is CATSRQSYEQYF. The variable domain in full, with the rest retrieved from reference TRBV15 and TRBJ2-7, is DAMVIQNPRYQVTQFGKPVTLSCSQTLNHNVMYWYQQKSSQAPKLLFHYYDKDFNNEADTPDNFQSRRPNTSFCFLDIRSPGLGDTAMYLCATSRQSYEQYFGPGTRLTVT.

The CDR3 sequence: CASRSGGQPQHF. Written as DNA, the CDR3 is TGTGCCTCAAGATCAGGGGGCCAGCCCCAGCATTTT. V is TRBV30 and J is TRBJ1-5; TRBD1 matches 8 bases. V was pared by 7 bases and J by 7 bases, with 6 bases of the junction left unmatched. CDR1 is GTSNPN and CDR2 is SVGIG in the germline V gene (reference sequence). CDR3 length equals 12 residues.

This clone was found a few times. The V call is TRBV5-1, the J call TRBJ1-2; D is unclear. Germline CDR1 and CDR2: SGHRS and YFSETQ. The germline V and J ends were trimmed by 1 base and 8 bases, with 12 bases remaining between them. The CDR3 consists of 13 residues. Written as DNA, the CDR3 is TGCGCCAGCAGCTTGCAAGGGATCGAGGGCTACACCTTC. The encoded protein is CASSLQGIEGYTF.